The rows below give T cell receptor beta chains drawn from one sample of a study of blood T cell repertoires in COVID-19. Clones were sequenced by immunoSEQ multiplex PCR, and TCRdb holds only the in-frame ones, with some missing. The table includes more than 350,000 clones, 75% to 90% detected once. What was sequenced was PBMCs or T cells enriched from blood (not recorded which). The origin of the receptors is a young man who had recovered from COVID-19. The CDR3 runs from the conserved cysteine through the conserved F or W. Fields, in order: D gene, V gene, J gene, clone size, CDR3 protein, CDR3 DNA. A D gene is named only where the DNA matches it firmly. Only some rows state a clone size, as once, few, many or a class for expanded clones.

D gene: TRBD2
V gene: TRBV11-2
J gene: TRBJ2-1
clone size: once
CDR3 protein: CASSLTGTSVGEQFF
CDR3 DNA: TGTGCCAGCAGCTTAACCGGGACTAGCGTGGGTGAGCAGTTCTTC

D gene: TRBD2
V gene: TRBV14
J gene: TRBJ2-1
clone size: -
CDR3 protein: CASSARTSGTYNEQFF
CDR3 DNA: TGTGCCAGCAGCGCCCGGACTAGCGGGACCTACAATGAGCAGTTCTTC

D gene: TRBD2
V gene: TRBV7-2
J gene: TRBJ2-1
clone size: -
CDR3 protein: CASSLWAGDYNEQFF
CDR3 DNA: TGTGCCAGCAGCTTATGGGCGGGAGATTACAATGAGCAGTTCTTC

D gene: TRBD1
V gene: TRBV4-1
J gene: TRBJ2-7
clone size: -
CDR3 protein: CASSRTLPGQGAYEQYF
CDR3 DNA: TGCGCCAGCAGCCGCACATTACCGGGACAGGGGGCCTACGAGCAGTACTTC

D gene: -
V gene: TRBV2
J gene: TRBJ2-3
clone size: -
CDR3 protein: CASSAGSDTQYF
CDR3 DNA: TGTGCCAGCAGTGCAGGGTCAGATACGCAGTATTTT

D gene: -
V gene: TRBV6-2/TRBV6-3
J gene: TRBJ2-1
clone size: -
CDR3 protein: CASSYSAARENEQFF
CDR3 DNA: TGTGCCAGCAGTTACTCGGCGGCGAGGGAAAATGAGCAGTTCTTC

D gene: TRBD1
V gene: TRBV19
J gene: TRBJ1-1
clone size: once
CDR3 protein: CASIDPQGAGTEAFF
CDR3 DNA: TGTGCCAGTATCGACCCCCAGGGGGCTGGCACTGAAGCTTTCTTT

D gene: -
V gene: TRBV27
J gene: TRBJ1-1
clone size: -
CDR3 protein: CASSHRDTEAFF
CDR3 DNA: TGTGCCAGCAGTCACCGGGACACGGAAGCTTTCTTT

D gene: -
V gene: TRBV2
J gene: TRBJ1-6
clone size: once
CDR3 protein: CASSGGQTLNSPLHF
CDR3 DNA: TGTGCCAGCAGTGGAGGACAGACCCTTAATTCACCCCTCCACTTT

D gene: TRBD1
V gene: TRBV2
J gene: TRBJ1-1
clone size: once
CDR3 protein: CASRQTGGSTEAFF
CDR3 DNA: TGTGCCAGCAGGCAAACAGGGGGGAGCACTGAAGCTTTCTTT

D gene: -
V gene: TRBV3-1/TRBV3-2
J gene: TRBJ1-6
clone size: -
CDR3 protein: CASSHRELGNSPLHF
CDR3 DNA: TGTGCCAGCAGCCACCGGGAGTTGGGGAATTCACCCCTCCACTTT